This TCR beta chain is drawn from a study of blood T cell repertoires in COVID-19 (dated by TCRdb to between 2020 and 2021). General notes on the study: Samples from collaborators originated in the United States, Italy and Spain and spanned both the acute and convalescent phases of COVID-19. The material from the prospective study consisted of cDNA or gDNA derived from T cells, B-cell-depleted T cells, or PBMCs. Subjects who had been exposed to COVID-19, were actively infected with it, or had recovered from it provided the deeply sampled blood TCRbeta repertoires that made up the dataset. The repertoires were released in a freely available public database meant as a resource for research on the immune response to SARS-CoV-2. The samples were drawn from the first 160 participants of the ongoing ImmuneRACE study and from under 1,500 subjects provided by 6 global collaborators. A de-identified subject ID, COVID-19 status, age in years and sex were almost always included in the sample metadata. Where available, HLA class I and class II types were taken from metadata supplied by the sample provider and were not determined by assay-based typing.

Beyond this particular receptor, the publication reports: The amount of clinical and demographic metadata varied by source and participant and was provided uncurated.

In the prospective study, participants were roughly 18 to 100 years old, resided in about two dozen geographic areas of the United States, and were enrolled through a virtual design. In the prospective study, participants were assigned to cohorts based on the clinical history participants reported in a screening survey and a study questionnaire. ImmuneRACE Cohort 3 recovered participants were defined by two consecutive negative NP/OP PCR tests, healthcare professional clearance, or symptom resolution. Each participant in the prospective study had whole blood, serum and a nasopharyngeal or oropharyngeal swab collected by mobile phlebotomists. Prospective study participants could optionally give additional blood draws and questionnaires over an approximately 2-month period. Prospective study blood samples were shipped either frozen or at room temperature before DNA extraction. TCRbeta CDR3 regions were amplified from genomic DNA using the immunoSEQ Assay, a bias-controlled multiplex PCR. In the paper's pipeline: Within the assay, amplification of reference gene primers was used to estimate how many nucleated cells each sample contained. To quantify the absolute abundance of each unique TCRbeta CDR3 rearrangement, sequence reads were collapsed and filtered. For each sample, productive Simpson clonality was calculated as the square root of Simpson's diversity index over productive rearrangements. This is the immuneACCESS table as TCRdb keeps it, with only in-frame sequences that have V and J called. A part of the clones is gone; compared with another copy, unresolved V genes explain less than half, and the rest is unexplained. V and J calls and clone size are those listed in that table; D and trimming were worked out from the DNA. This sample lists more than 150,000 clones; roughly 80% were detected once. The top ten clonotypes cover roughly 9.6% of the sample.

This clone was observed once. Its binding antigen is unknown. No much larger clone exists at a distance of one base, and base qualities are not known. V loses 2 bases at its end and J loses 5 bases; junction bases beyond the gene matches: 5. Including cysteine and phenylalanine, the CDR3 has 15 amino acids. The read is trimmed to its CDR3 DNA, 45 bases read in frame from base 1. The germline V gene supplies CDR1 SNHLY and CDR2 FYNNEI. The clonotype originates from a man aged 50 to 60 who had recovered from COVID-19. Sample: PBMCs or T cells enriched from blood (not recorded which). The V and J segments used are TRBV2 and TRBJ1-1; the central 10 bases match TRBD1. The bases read TGTGCCAGCAGTGAACGGGACAGGGGTCGGACTGAAGCTTTCTTT. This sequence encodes CASSERDRGRTEAFF.